This T cell receptor (beta chain) is from a study of cytomegalovirus exposure and HLA in healthy donors. Study summary: The roughly 120 million unique TCR beta sequences, from roughly 170 million T cells, were found by an earlier analysis.

J was trimmed by 10 bases and V by 1 base; bases with no gene match: 8. The length of the CDR3 is 16 residues. CDR1 LNHDA and CDR2 SQIVND come from the germline V gene (reference sequence). Study-level results: Serostatus for CMV was the only available immune exposure information. The Asian-associated ancestry cluster reportedly had fewer N-insertions than the 666-donor mean in a later analysis. In a later analysis, TCR beta V- and J-gene trimming showed a link to a missense DCLRE1C variant.

About this clone: As yet, its antigen is unknown.

The PCR was carried out with 60 Vbeta primers and 13 Jbeta primers. This table comes from immunoSEQ multiplex PCR, and its TCRdb copy is limited to in-frame clones, with some not included. The sample lists approximately 190,000 clones; over 80% were seen once. This TCR was sampled from a man aged 35 to 55 in good health and CMV-seropositive. Sequencing input: PBMCs. The V gene is TRBV19, the J gene TRBJ1-6; 9 bases are shared with TRBD1. CDR3 region: CASSIGGTGFRSPLHF. CDR3 DNA: TGTGCCAGTAGTATAGGGGGGACAGGGTTTCGATCACCCCTCCACTTT. The complete variable domain, with remaining parts taken from reference TRBV19 and TRBJ1-6, reads DGGITQSPKYLFRKEGQNVTLSCEQNLNHDAMYWYRQDPGQGLRLIYYSQIVNDFQKGDIAEGYSVSREKKESFPLTVTSAQKNPTAFYLCASSIGGTGFRSPLHFGNGTRLTVT.